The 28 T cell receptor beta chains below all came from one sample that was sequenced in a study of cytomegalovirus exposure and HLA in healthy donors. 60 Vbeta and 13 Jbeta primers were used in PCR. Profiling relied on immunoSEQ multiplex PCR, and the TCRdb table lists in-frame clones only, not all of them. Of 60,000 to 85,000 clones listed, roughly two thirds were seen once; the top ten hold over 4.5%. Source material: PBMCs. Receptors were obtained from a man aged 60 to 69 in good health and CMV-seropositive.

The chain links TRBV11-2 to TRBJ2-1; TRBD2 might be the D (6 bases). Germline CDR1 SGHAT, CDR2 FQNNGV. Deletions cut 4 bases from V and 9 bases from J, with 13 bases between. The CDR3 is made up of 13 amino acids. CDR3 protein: CASSSDLAFEQFF. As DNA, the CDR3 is TGTGCCAGCAGCTCGGACCTAGCGTTTGAGCAGTTCTTC.

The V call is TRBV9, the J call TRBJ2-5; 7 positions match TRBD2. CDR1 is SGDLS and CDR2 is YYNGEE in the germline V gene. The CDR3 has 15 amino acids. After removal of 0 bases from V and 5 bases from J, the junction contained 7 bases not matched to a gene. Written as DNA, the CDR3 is TGTGCCAGCAGCGTAGTGGGCGAAGCGGGGGAGACCCAGTACTTC. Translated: CASSVVGEAGETQYF.

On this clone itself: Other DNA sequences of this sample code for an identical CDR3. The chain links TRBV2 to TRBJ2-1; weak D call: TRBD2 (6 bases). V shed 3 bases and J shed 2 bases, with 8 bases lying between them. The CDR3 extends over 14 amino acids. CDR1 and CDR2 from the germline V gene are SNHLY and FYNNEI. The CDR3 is CASSDPGAYNEQFF. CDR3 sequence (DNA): TGTGCCAGCAGTGATCCGGGAGCCTACAATGAGCAGTTCTTC.

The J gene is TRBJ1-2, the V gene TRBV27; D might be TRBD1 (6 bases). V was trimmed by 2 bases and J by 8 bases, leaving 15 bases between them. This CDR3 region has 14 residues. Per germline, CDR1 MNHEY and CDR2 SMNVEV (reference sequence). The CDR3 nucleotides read TGTGCCAGCAGTTTAAACCCCAGGGGCGGAGGCTACACCTTC. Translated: CASSLNPRGGGYTF.

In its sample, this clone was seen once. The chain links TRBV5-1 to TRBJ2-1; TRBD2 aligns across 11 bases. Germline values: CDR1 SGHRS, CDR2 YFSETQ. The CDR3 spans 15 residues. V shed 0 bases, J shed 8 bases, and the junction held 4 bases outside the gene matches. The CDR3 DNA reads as TGCGCCAGCAGCTTGGGGACTAGCGGGCCCCATGAGCAGTTCTTC. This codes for CASSLGTSGPHEQFF.

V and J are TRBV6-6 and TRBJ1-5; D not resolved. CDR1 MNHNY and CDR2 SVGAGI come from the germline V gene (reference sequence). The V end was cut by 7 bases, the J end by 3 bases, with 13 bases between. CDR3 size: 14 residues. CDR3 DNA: TGTGCCAGCACCGCCTGGACTCCCAATCAGCCCCAGCATTTT. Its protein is CASTAWTPNQPQHF.

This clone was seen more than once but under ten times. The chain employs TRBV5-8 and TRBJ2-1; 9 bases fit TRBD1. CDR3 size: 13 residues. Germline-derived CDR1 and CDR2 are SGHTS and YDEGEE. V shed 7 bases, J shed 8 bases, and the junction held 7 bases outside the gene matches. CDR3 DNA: TGTGCCAGCCCGGGACAGGGCGGGTATGAGCAGTTCTTC. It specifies CASPGQGGYEQFF.

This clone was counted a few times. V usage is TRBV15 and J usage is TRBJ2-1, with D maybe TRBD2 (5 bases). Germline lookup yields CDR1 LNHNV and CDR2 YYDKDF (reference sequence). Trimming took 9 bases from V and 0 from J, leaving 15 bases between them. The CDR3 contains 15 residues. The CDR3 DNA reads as TGTGCCACGAGGTCGGGAAGCGGCTCCTACAATGAGCAGTTCTTC. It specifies CATRSGSGSYNEQFF.

CDR3 sequence: CASSYIYSANYGYTF. CDR3 nucleotide sequence: TGCGCCAGCAGCTATATTTACTCCGCAAACTATGGCTACACCTTC. The chain is built from TRBV5-1 and TRBJ1-2; D is unclear. V was clipped by 3 bases and J by 2 bases, with 14 bases between them. Germline CDR1 SGHRS, CDR2 YFSETQ. The CDR3 totals 15 residues.

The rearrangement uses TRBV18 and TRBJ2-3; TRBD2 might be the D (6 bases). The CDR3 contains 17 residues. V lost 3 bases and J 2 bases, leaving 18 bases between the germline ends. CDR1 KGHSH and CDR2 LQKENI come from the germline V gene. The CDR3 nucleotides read TGTGCCAGCTCACCGCGGGGTTCCGGGACGAACACAGATACGCAGTATTTT. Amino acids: CASSPRGSGTNTDTQYF.

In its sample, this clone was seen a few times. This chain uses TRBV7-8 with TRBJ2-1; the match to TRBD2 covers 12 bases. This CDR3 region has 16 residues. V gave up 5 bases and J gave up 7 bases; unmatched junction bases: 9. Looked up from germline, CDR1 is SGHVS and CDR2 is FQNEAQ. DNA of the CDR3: TGTGCCAGCAGCCCCCTAGCGGGAGGGCCAGAGAATGAGCAGTTCTTC. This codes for CASSPLAGGPENEQFF.

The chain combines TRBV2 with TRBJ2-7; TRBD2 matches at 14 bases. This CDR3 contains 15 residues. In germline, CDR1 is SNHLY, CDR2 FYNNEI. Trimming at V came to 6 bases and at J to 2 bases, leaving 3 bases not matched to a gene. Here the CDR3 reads CASREGLAGAYEQYF. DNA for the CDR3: TGTGCCAGCAGGGAGGGACTAGCGGGGGCCTACGAGCAGTACTTC.

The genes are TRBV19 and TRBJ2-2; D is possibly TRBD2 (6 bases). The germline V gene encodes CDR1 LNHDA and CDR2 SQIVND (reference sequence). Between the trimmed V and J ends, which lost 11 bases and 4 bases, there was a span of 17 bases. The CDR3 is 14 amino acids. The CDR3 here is CAGGEMEGTGELFF. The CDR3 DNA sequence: TGTGCCGGGGGAGAGATGGAGGGCACCGGGGAGCTGTTTTTT.

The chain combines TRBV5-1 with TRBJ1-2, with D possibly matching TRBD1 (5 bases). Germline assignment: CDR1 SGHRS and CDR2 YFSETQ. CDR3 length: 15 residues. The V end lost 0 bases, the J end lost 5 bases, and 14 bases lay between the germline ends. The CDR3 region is CASSLGGDLIYGYTF. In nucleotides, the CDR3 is TGCGCCAGCAGCTTGGGGGGGGACCTTATTTATGGCTACACCTTC.

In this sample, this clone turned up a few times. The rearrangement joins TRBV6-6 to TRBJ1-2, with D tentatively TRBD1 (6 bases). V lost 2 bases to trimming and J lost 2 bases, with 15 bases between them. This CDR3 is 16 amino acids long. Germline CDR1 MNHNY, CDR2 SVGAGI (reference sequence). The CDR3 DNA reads TGTGCCAGCAGTTACGATGGACAGCGATCCAACTATGGCTACACCTTC. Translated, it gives CASSYDGQRSNYGYTF.

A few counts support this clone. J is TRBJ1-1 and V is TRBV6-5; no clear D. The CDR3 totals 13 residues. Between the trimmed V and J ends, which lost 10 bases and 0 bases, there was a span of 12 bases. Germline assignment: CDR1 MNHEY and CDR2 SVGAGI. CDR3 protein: CATSPQMNTEAFF. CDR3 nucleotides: TGTGCCACCTCACCTCAGATGAACACTGAAGCTTTCTTT.

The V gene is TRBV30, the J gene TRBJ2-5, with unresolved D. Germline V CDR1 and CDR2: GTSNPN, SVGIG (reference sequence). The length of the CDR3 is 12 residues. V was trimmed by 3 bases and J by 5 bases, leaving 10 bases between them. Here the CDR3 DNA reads TGTGCCTGGAGCGGGTCCGGTGAGACCCAGTACTTC. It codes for CAWSGSGETQYF.

CDR3 coding DNA: TGTGCCAGCTCACCACTATCCGGGACAGGGGGTCCCGGGGAGCTGTTTTTT. This translates into CASSPLSGTGGPGELFF. The chain couples TRBV18 to TRBJ2-2, with TRBD1 matching 11 bases. V was clipped by 1 base and J by 6 bases; unmatched bases: 7. The CDR3 covers 17 residues. Looked up from germline, CDR1 is KGHSH and CDR2 is LQKENI. Combining the CDR3 with reference TRBV18 and TRBJ2-2 gives the whole variable domain NAGVMQNPRHLVRRRGQEARLRCSPMKGHSHVYWYRQLPEEGLKFMVYLQKENIIDESGMPKERFSAEFPKEGPSILRIQQVVRGDSAAYFCASSPLSGTGGPGELFFGEGSRLTVL.

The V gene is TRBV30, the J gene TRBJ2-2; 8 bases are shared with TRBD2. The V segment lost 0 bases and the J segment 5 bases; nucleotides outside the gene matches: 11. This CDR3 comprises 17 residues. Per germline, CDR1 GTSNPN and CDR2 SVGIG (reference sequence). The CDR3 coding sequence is TGTGCCTGGAGTGTACGGGGGGGAAGTCTTTCGACCGGGGAGCTGTTTTTT. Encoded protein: CAWSVRGGSLSTGELFF.

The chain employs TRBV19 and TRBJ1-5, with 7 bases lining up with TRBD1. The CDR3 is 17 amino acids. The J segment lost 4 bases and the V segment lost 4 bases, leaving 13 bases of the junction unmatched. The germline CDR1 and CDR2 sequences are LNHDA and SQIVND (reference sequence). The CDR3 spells CASSTTTGARSNQPQHF. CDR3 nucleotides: TGTGCCAGTAGTACTACTACAGGGGCCCGCTCTAATCAGCCCCAGCATTTT.

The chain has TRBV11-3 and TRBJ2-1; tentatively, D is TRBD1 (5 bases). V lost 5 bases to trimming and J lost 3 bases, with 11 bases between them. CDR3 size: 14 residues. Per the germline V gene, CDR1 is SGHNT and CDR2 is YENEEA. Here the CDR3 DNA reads TGTGCCAGCAGCCCAGACAGTTACTACAATGAGCAGTTCTTC. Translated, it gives CASSPDSYYNEQFF.

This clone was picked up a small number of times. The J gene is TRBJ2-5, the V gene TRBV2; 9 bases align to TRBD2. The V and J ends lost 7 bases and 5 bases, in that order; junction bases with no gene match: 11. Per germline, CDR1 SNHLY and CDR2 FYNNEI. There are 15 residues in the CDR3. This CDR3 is CASILENLAGETQYF. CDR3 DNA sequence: TGTGCCAGCATATTGGAGAACCTAGCGGGGGAGACCCAGTACTTC. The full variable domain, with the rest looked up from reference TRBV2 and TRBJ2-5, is EPEVTQTPSHQVTQMGQEVILRCVPISNHLYFYWYRQILGQKVEFLVSFYNNEISEKSEIFDDQFSVERPDGSNFTLKIRSTKLEDSAMYFCASILENLAGETQYFGPGTRLLVL.

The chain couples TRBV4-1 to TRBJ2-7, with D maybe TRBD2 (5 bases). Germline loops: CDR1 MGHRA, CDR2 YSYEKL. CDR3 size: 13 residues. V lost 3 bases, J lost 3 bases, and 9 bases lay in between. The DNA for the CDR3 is TGCGCCAGCAGCCATCTCGGGGACTACGAGCAGTACTTC. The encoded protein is CASSHLGDYEQYF.

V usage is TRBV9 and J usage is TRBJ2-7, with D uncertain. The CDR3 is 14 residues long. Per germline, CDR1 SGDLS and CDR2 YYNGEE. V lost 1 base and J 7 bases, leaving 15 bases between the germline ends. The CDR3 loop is CASSVQEDTREQYF. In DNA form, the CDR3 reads TGTGCCAGCAGCGTACAAGAGGATACGAGGGAGCAGTACTTC.

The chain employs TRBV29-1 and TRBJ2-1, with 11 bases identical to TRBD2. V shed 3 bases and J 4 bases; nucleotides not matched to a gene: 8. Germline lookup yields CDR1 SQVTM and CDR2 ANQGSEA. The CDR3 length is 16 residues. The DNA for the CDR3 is TGCAGCGTTGAGTCGGGACTAGCGGAGACATACAATGAGCAGTTCTTC. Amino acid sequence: CSVESGLAETYNEQFF.

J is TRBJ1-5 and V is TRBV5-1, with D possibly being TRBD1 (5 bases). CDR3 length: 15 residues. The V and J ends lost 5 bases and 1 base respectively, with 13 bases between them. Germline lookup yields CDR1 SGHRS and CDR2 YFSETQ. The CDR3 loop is CASRVSGGSNQPQHF. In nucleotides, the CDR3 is TGCGCCAGCAGGGTTAGCGGGGGGAGCAATCAGCCCCAGCATTTT.

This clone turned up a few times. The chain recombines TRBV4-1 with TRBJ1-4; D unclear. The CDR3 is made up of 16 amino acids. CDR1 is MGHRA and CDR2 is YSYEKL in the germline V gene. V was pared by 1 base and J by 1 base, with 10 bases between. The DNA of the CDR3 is TGCGCCAGCAGCCAAGCACTTATTCGAACTAATGAAAAACTGTTTTTT. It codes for CASSQALIRTNEKLFF.

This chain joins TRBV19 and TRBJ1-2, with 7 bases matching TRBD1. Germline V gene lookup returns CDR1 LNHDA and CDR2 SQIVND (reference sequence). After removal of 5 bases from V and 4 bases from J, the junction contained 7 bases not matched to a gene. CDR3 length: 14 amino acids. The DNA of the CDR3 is TGTGCCAGTAGTGGTACAGGGGCTTCCTATGGCTACACCTTC. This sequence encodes CASSGTGASYGYTF.